This T cell receptor (beta chain) was identified in a study of cytomegalovirus exposure and HLA in healthy donors. Overall study context: Findings of an earlier analysis included around 100 million unique TCR beta sequences from roughly 180 million T cells. Study observations and caveats: Common viral pathogens seemed, in a later analysis, to connect with several of the most significant clusters. TCR beta V segments were, for the most part, productive about 87% or about 30% of the time in an earlier analysis.

About this clone itself: Its antigen is unidentified.

The germline V gene has CDR1 SGHRS and CDR2 YFSETQ. Trimming at V came to 4 bases and at J to 2 bases, leaving 7 bases not matched to a gene. This CDR3 spans 15 amino acids. Primers for the PCR totalled 60 Vbeta and 13 Jbeta. TCRdb's copy holds only in-frame clones and misses some; the assay was immunoSEQ multiplex PCR. The sample has some 170,000 clones, 75% to 80% seen once; the top ten hold approximately 6.3%. The rearrangement joins TRBV5-1 to TRBJ1-1; 8 bases map to TRBD1. The TCR sequence derives from a man aged 35 to 55 in good health and CMV-seropositive. The sequenced sample was PBMCs. The CDR3 nucleotides are TGCGCCAGCAGCCCTTCGGGGACAGGAAACACTGAAGCTTTCTTT. It encodes CASSPSGTGNTEAFF.